Listed below are T cell receptor beta chains from one sample, sequenced in a study of blood T cell repertoires in COVID-19. Assay: immunoSEQ multiplex PCR; the TCRdb copy retains only in-frame clones and omits some. Of about 87,000 clones listed, about 87% are singletons. Sequencing was carried out using peripheral blood. The receptor source for this set is a man in his forties or fifties with acute or convalescent COVID-19. CDR3s include the opening cysteine and the closing phenylalanine or tryptophan. A D gene is named only where the DNA matches it firmly. Not every row has a clone size; where given, it reads once, few, many or a size class.

j_call v_call clone_size d_call cdr3_aa cdr3_nt
TRBJ2-3 TRBV6-6 NA NA CASSLKGGTDTQYF TGTGCCAGCAGTTTAAAAGGAGGCACAGATACGCAGTATTTT
TRBJ2-7 TRBV6-5 NA NA CASARAFSYEQYF TGTGCCAGCGCCAGGGCGTTCTCCTACGAGCAGTACTTC
TRBJ2-5 TRBV4-3 NA NA CASSQDWRGPRETQYF TGCGCCAGCAGCCAAGATTGGCGGGGGCCGCGTGAGACCCAGTACTTC
TRBJ2-5 TRBV6-2/TRBV6-3 NA TRBD2 CASSVKRLAGGNQYF TGTGCCAGCAGCGTAAAACGCTTAGCGGGGGGGAATCAGTACTTC
TRBJ1-6 TRBV19 NA NA CASSISDSYDSPLHF TGTGCCAGTAGTATATCAGACAGCTACGATTCACCCCTCCACTTT
TRBJ1-1 TRBV3-1/TRBV3-2 NA NA CASSQGTDTEAFF TGTGCCAGCAGCCAAGGGACAGACACTGAAGCTTTCTTT
TRBJ1-4 TRBV18 NA TRBD1 CASSYRQGANEKLFF TGTGCCAGCTCATACAGACAGGGGGCTAATGAAAAACTGTTTTTT
TRBJ2-7 TRBV7-2 NA TRBD2 CASSQRTSGSTYEQYF TGTGCCAGCAGCCAGCGGACTAGCGGGAGTACGTACGAGCAGTACTTC
TRBJ2-7 TRBV12-5 NA TRBD2 CASGFSGRAYEQYF TGTGCTAGTGGTTTTAGCGGGAGGGCCTACGAGCAGTACTTC
TRBJ1-1 TRBV3-1/TRBV3-2 NA NA CASSQKLNTEAFF TGTGCCAGCAGCCAAAAGCTGAACACTGAAGCTTTCTTT
TRBJ2-1 TRBV13 NA NA CASSSRTTYNEQFF TGTGCCAGCAGCTCCCGGACTACCTACAATGAGCAGTTCTTC
TRBJ1-3 TRBV3-1/TRBV3-2 NA NA CASSQPGRGNTIYF TGTGCCAGCAGCCAACCAGGTCGCGGAAACACCATATATTTT
TRBJ1-2 TRBV4-1 NA TRBD1 CASSPRYPGTGGDYTF TGCGCCAGCAGTCCAAGATACCCCGGGACAGGGGGGGACTACACCTTC
TRBJ1-1 TRBV2 NA TRBD1 CASSEKGQGKYTEAFF TGTGCCAGCAGTGAAAAGGGACAGGGGAAATACACTGAAGCTTTCTTT
TRBJ1-4 TRBV6-5 few TRBD1 CASINTGTGGEKLFF TGTGCCAGCATTAATACCGGGACAGGGGGGGAAAAACTGTTTTTT
TRBJ2-7 TRBV19 NA TRBD2 CASSLPGLSGEQYF TGTGCCAGTAGCCTCCCGGGACTATCGGGCGAGCAGTACTTC
TRBJ1-3 TRBV19 once NA CASSITVSGNTIYF TGTGCCAGTAGTATTACAGTCTCTGGAAACACCATATATTTT
TRBJ2-1 TRBV11-3 once TRBD2 CASSLRGGTNNEQFF TGTGCCAGCAGCTTACGGGGGGGGACCAACAATGAGCAGTTCTTC
TRBJ1-2 TRBV6-5 NA NA CASSVEGYTF TGTGCCAGCAGCGTAGAGGGCTACACCTTC
TRBJ2-2 TRBV6-6 once NA CASVLANTGELFF TGTGCCAGCGTCCTAGCGAACACCGGGGAGCTGTTTTTT
TRBJ1-6 TRBV6-1 NA NA CASSDHPTGSPLHF TGTGCCAGCAGTGACCACCCTACAGGTTCACCCCTCCACTTT
TRBJ1-2 TRBV18 once NA CASSQAQGYGYTF TGTGCCAGCTCACAGGCCCAGGGGTATGGCTACACCTTC
TRBJ2-5 TRBV10-3 NA TRBD2 CAISESTSVETQYF TGTGCCATCAGTGAGTCGACTAGCGTCGAGACCCAGTACTTC
TRBJ1-1 TRBV7-2 NA NA CASSSTLGGEAFF TGTGCCAGCAGCTCGACTTTGGGAGGTGAAGCTTTCTTT
TRBJ1-1 TRBV3-1/TRBV3-2 NA NA CASSREQNTEAFF TGTGCCAGCAGCCGTGAACAGAACACTGAAGCTTTCTTT
TRBJ2-1 TRBV7-2 NA NA CASADSLSSYNEQFF TGTGCCAGCGCGGACAGTCTGAGCTCCTACAATGAGCAGTTCTTC
TRBJ2-7 TRBV5-1 NA NA CASSGTGNYEQYF TGCGCCAGCAGCGGAACCGGGAACTACGAGCAGTACTTC
TRBJ1-3 TRBV7-6 NA NA CASSLGGGGGGTIYF TGTGCCAGCAGCTTAGGCGGGGGCGGAGGTGGCACCATATATTTT
TRBJ1-3 TRBV6-5 NA NA CASSQDRISGNTIYF TGTGCCAGCAGCCAAGACAGAATCTCTGGAAACACCATATATTTT
TRBJ2-3 TRBV5-1 NA TRBD2 CASRRTSGSTDTQYF TGCGCCAGCAGACGGACTAGCGGATCCACAGATACGCAGTATTTT
TRBJ1-1 TRBV5-1 NA TRBD1 CASSSTGGAFF TGCGCCAGCAGCTCCACAGGGGGAGCTTTCTTT
TRBJ1-4 TRBV19 once NA CAIVVDEKLFF TGTGCCATAGTAGTTGATGAAAAACTGTTTTTT
TRBJ1-6 TRBV5-8 NA TRBD1 CASNSGTGDSPLHF TGTGCCAGCAACTCCGGGACAGGGGATTCACCCCTCCACTTT
TRBJ2-1 TRBV27 NA TRBD2 CASSLEAGGYNEQFF TGTGCCAGCAGTCTGGAAGCGGGGGGGTACAATGAGCAGTTCTTC